The 5 T cell receptor beta chains in this list originate from one sample, sequenced in a study of multiple sclerosis patients with progressive multifocal leukoencephalopathy. Assay: immunoSEQ multiplex PCR; the TCRdb copy retains only in-frame clones and omits some. The table includes more than 20,000 clones, under 95% detected once. Time point given: approximately 12 months of natalizumab therapy. The sequences come from PBMCs, collected from a patient treated with natalizumab. These receptors came from a young man with multiple sclerosis.

V and J are TRBV4-3 and TRBJ2-5, with TRBD2 matching over 10 bases. With 4 bases clipped from V and 4 bases from J, the junction kept 6 bases outside the gene matches. CDR1 and CDR2 from the germline V gene are LGHNA and YSLEER. The CDR3 contains 15 residues. The CDR3 loop reads CASSLSGLAAETQYF. CDR3 sequence (DNA): TGCGCCAGCAGCCTTTCCGGACTAGCGGCAGAGACCCAGTACTTC.

V gene TRBV5-1 combines with J gene TRBJ2-3, with D maybe TRBD2 (5 bases). V lost 0 bases and J 0 bases, leaving 11 bases between the germline ends. Germline V CDR1 and CDR2: SGHRS, YFSETQ. This CDR3 is 16 amino acids long. The chain's CDR3 is CASSLVMRVSTDTQYF. In DNA form, the CDR3 reads TGCGCCAGCAGCTTGGTTATGCGGGTTAGCACAGATACGCAGTATTTT. Complete variable domain (other parts from reference TRBV5-1 and TRBJ2-3): KAGVTQTPRYLIKTRGQQVTLSCSPISGHRSVSWYQQTPGQGLQFLFEYFSETQRNKGNFPGRFSGRQFSNSRSEMNVSTLELGDSALYLCASSLVMRVSTDTQYFGPGTRLTVL.

CDR3 coding DNA: TGTGCCAGCAGTGCAACCCCCGAGGGGCCCTACGAGCAGTACTTC. This encodes CASSATPEGPYEQYF. The V gene is TRBV27, the J gene TRBJ2-7, with D perhaps TRBD1 or TRBD2 (5 bases each). V lost 5 bases and J lost 2, with 16 bases in between. The germline CDR1 and CDR2 sequences are MNHEY and SMNVEV (reference sequence). There are 15 residues in the CDR3.

V usage is TRBV6-1 and J usage is TRBJ2-3; tentative D call: TRBD1 (5 bases). The CDR3 has 14 residues. Germline CDR1 reads MNHNS; CDR2 reads SASEGT. Trimming pared 4 bases from V and 11 bases from J, leaving 19 bases between. The DNA for the CDR3 is TGTGCCAGCAGTGTCTCCCGAGTCAGGGCAGGGCAGTATTTT. Amino acids: CASSVSRVRAGQYF.

V usage is TRBV5-4 and J usage is TRBJ1-2; 12 nucleotides agree with TRBD1. The CDR3 length is 15 residues. Germline-derived CDR1 and CDR2 are SGHNT and YYREEE (reference sequence). V was clipped by 7 bases and J by 3 bases; unmatched bases: 7. For the CDR3, the DNA is TGTGCCAGCGCCCTTGGGACAGGGGGCGACTATGGCTACACCTTC. This codes for CASALGTGGDYGYTF.